What follows are 32 T cell receptor beta chains derived from one specimen sequenced in a study of blood T cell repertoires in COVID-19. Using immunoSEQ multiplex PCR, the repertoire was profiled, and TCRdb retains in-frame clones only, with some absent. The sample records 90,000 or so clones, approximately 81% being singletons. Sequencing was carried out using peripheral blood. All receptors come from an elderly man with active or convalescent COVID-19.

This rearrangement joins TRBV19 to TRBJ2-2, with no clear D. The CDR3 is 15 amino acids. Germline CDR1 is LNHDA and CDR2 is SQIVND (reference sequence). V lost 5 bases and J 3 bases, leaving 13 bases between the germline ends. CDR3 DNA sequence: TGTGCCAGTAGTGTCTCAGGTCTCGACACCGGGGAGCTGTTTTTT. It codes for CASSVSGLDTGELFF.

V is TRBV6-5 and J is TRBJ1-4; D might be TRBD1 (6 bases). Trimming cost V 2 bases and J 13 bases, with 14 bases left between them. The CDR3 is 13 residues long. CDR1 MNHEY and CDR2 SVGAGI come from the germline V gene. The CDR3 spells CASSYRAGRGLFF. As DNA, the CDR3 is TGTGCCAGCAGTTACCGCGCGGGCAGGGGACTGTTTTTT.

The chain uses TRBV3-1 (or the pseudogene TRBV3-2) and TRBJ1-5; the D is unclear. V lost 4 bases to trimming and J lost 2 bases, with 9 bases between them. From germline, CDR1 is LGHDT and CDR2 YNNKEL (reference sequence). The CDR3 totals 14 residues. Written as DNA, the CDR3 is TGTGCCAGCAGCCCCCAGGCCGGCAATCAGCCCCAGCATTTT. This codes for CASSPQAGNQPQHF.

This clone was seen just once. The rearrangement uses TRBV12-3 or TRBV12-4 and TRBJ2-7; the D gene is possibly TRBD1 (5 bases). The CDR3 extends over 12 amino acids. V was clipped by 7 bases and J by 8 bases, with 15 bases between them. This CDR3 reads CASTKTDSQQYF. Written as DNA, the CDR3 is TGTGCCAGCACGAAGACCGACAGCCAGCAGTACTTC.

J is TRBJ2-3 and V is TRBV3-1 (or the pseudogene TRBV3-2); 12 bases agree with TRBD2. J was trimmed by 6 bases and V by 10 bases; bases with no gene match: 11. Germline CDR1 is LGHDT and CDR2 is YNNKEL (reference sequence). The CDR3 is 15 amino acids. CDR3 amino acids: CATCPSGGGWDTQYF. In DNA, the CDR3 is TGTGCCACCTGCCCTAGCGGGGGGGGGTGGGATACGCAGTATTTT.

J is TRBJ2-2 and V is TRBV19; TRBD2 aligns across 11 bases. This CDR3 has 15 residues. Trimming at V came to 5 bases and at J to 5 bases, leaving 4 bases not matched to a gene. CDR1 and CDR2 (germline): LNHDA, SQIVND (reference sequence). CDR3 sequence (DNA): TGTGCCAGTAGTCCCCCTAGCGGGGGGACCGGGGAGCTGTTTTTT. Its translation is CASSPPSGGTGELFF.

The chain uses TRBV18 and TRBJ1-1, with 11 bases matching TRBD1. After removal of 6 bases from V and 10 bases from J, the junction contained 13 bases not matched to a gene. The CDR3 is 15 amino acids. Per germline, CDR1 KGHSH and CDR2 LQKENI. CDR3 sequence (DNA): TGTGCCAGCTCCCCCGGGACAGGGGGTCAGTTGCCAGCTTTCTTT. Residues: CASSPGTGGQLPAFF.

This chain uses TRBV29-1 with TRBJ1-1, with a possible D match to TRBD1 (5 bases). CDR1 is SQVTM, CDR2 ANQGSEA, per germline. CDR3 length: 13 amino acids. The V end was cut by 4 bases, the J end by 6 bases, with 15 bases between. CDR3 in amino acids: CSVGGGVIAEAFF. The CDR3 nucleotides are TGCAGCGTTGGTGGAGGGGTGATTGCTGAAGCTTTCTTT.

The V and J genes are TRBV13 and TRBJ2-6, with 8 bases fitting TRBD1. V lost 7 bases and J lost 0; bases outside the gene matches: 11. The CDR3 is 18 amino acids. The V gene's germline CDR1 is PRHDT and CDR2 FYEKMQ (reference sequence). The CDR3 loop reads CASKPYRDRFSGANVLTF. In nucleotides, the CDR3 is TGTGCCAGCAAGCCTTACCGGGACAGGTTCTCTGGGGCCAACGTCCTGACTTTC.

This sequence joins TRBV7-2 and TRBJ1-6; tentatively, D is TRBD1 (6 bases). The germline V gene encodes CDR1 SGHTA and CDR2 FQGNSA. CDR3 length: 14 amino acids. With 8 bases removed from V and 5 bases from J, the gap between germline ends came to 13 bases. The CDR3 sequence is CASRTGLDNSPLHF. As DNA, the CDR3 is TGTGCCAGCCGTACAGGGCTTGATAATTCACCCCTCCACTTT.

In DNA, the CDR3 is TGTGCCAGCAGGGACACAGGGTATCAGAATGGCTACACCTTC. This gives the protein CASRDTGYQNGYTF. This chain joins TRBV6-5 and TRBJ1-2, with TRBD1 as a possible D gene (6 bases). This CDR3 comprises 14 residues. Germline loops: CDR1 MNHEY, CDR2 SVGAGI. V lost 6 bases, J lost 6 bases, and 17 bases lay in between.

The chain has TRBV29-1 and TRBJ2-5; 9 nucleotides agree with TRBD2. Looked up from germline, CDR1 is SQVTM and CDR2 is ANQGSEA. The J segment lost 4 bases and the V segment lost 6 bases, leaving 9 bases of the junction unmatched. The CDR3 totals 14 residues. As DNA, the CDR3 is TGCAGCGTCGCGGGAGGGGAAGGGGGAGAGACCCAGTACTTC. Its translation: CSVAGGEGGETQYF. The full variable domain, completed using reference TRBV29-1 and TRBJ2-5, is SAVISQKPSRDICQRGTSLTIQCQVDSQVTMMFWYRQQPGQSLTLIATANQGSEATYESGFVIDKFPISRPNLTFSTLTVSNMSPEDSSIYLCSVAGGEGGETQYFGPGTRLLVL.

This chain joins TRBV6-2 or TRBV6-3 and TRBJ2-5; TRBD2 matches 9 bases. The germline CDR1 and CDR2 sequences are MNHEY and SVGEGT. The V gene end was trimmed by 3 bases and the J gene end by 5 bases; junction bases not matched to a gene: 7. The CDR3 totals 15 residues. The CDR3 nucleotides are TGTGCCAGCAGTTATGGCGGGGGGGCCCGGGAGACCCAGTACTTC. It codes for CASSYGGGARETQYF.

This chain links TRBV5-4 with TRBJ1-2; D possibly corresponds to TRBD1 (6 bases). Germline V CDR1 and CDR2: SGHNT, YYREEE (reference sequence). Trimming removed 4 bases from V and 8 bases from J, with 15 bases in between. The CDR3 consists of 13 residues. CDR3 amino acids: CASSRQELWGYTF. The CDR3 DNA reads as TGTGCCAGCAGCCGACAGGAGTTGTGGGGCTACACCTTC.

The rearrangement uses TRBV7-9 and TRBJ1-2; 7 nucleotides match TRBD1. CDR1 SEHNR and CDR2 FQNEAQ come from the germline V gene (reference sequence). J was trimmed by 5 bases and V by 5 bases; bases with no gene match: 11. The CDR3 contains 15 residues. CDR3 DNA: TGTGCCAGCAGCCTAAACGACAGGGCTCGGTATGGCTACACCTTC. It is translated as CASSLNDRARYGYTF.

The V gene is TRBV6-2 or TRBV6-3, the J gene TRBJ1-5; 9 bases agree with TRBD1. CDR1 and CDR2 (germline): MNHEY, SVGEGT. Germline trimming cut 6 bases from V and 7 bases from J; bases unmatched to any gene: 10. CDR3 length equals 15 residues. The CDR3 loop reads CASSSPDRGFQPQHF. Written as DNA, the CDR3 is TGTGCCAGCAGCTCACCGGACAGGGGATTCCAGCCCCAGCATTTT.

This chain connects TRBV19 to TRBJ1-2; TRBD1 aligns across 9 bases. Germline CDR1 and CDR2: LNHDA and SQIVND (reference sequence). Trimming removed 6 bases from V and 5 bases from J; junction bases left unmatched: 7. The CDR3 is 14 amino acids. Here the CDR3 reads CASSNRGRNYGYTF. DNA for the CDR3: TGTGCCAGTAGCAACAGGGGGCGGAATTATGGCTACACCTTC.

This chain connects TRBV18 to TRBJ1-2; TRBD1 agrees at 8 bases. J gave up 5 bases and V 0 bases, and 8 bases lay outside the gene matches. Per the germline V gene, CDR1 is KGHSH and CDR2 is LQKENI. This CDR3 has 16 amino acids. In DNA, the CDR3 is TGTGCCAGCTCACCACCTCCAGGGGGCTGGGCATATGGCTACACCTTC. Translating it yields CASSPPPGGWAYGYTF.

The chain carries TRBV6-2 or TRBV6-3 and TRBJ2-3; possible D gene TRBD1, 6 bases. The CDR3 sequence is 12 residues long. The germline V gene has CDR1 MNHEY and CDR2 SVGEGT. V was shortened by 5 bases and J by 6 bases, with 9 bases between the two germline ends. This CDR3 reads CASSRTVDTQYF. The CDR3, as DNA: TGTGCCAGCAGTCGGACAGTTGATACGCAGTATTTT.

This clone has a handful of counts. This chain joins TRBV2 and TRBJ2-3; TRBD2 agrees at 7 bases. J gave up 1 base and V 5 bases, and 6 bases lay outside the gene matches. This CDR3 has 15 residues. The germline gives CDR1 SNHLY, CDR2 FYNNEI. The CDR3 spells CASSPSGVGTDTQYF. Here the CDR3 DNA reads TGTGCCAGCAGTCCCAGCGGGGTCGGCACAGATACGCAGTATTTT.

This clone has just a few counts. V usage is TRBV11-2 and J usage is TRBJ2-7; a weak D match, TRBD1 (5 bases). The CDR3 has 12 residues. Germline V lookup: CDR1 SGHAT, CDR2 FQNNGV. V was clipped by 6 bases and J by 3 bases, with 9 bases between them. CDR3 in DNA: TGTGCCAGCAGTTCTGACAGCTACGAGCAGTACTTC. Protein sequence: CASSSDSYEQYF.

The V call is TRBV28, the J call TRBJ1-6, with 9 bases that match TRBD1. CDR1 and CDR2 from the germline V gene are MDHEN and SYDVKM. V was pared by 4 bases and J by 3 bases, with 13 bases of the junction left unmatched. The CDR3 totals 19 residues. CDR3 loop: CASSSDPGQGFGYNSPLHF. CDR3 nucleotide sequence: TGTGCCAGCAGTTCAGACCCGGGACAGGGATTTGGCTATAATTCACCCCTCCACTTT.

The genes are TRBV11-3 and TRBJ2-1; a possible D gene is TRBD2 (5 bases). V was cut by 1 base and J by 7 bases, with 14 bases left in between. Germline loops: CDR1 SGHNT, CDR2 YENEEA. There are 15 residues in the CDR3. The DNA for the CDR3 is TGTGCCAGCAGCTTAGCGCGCGGGTTTGGGAATGAGCAGTTCTTC. Amino acid sequence: CASSLARGFGNEQFF.

The chain employs TRBV5-6 and TRBJ1-2; maybe TRBD1 (6 bases). CDR1 and CDR2 from the germline V gene are SGHDT and YYEEEE. V was shortened by 1 base and J by 4 bases, with 14 bases between the two germline ends. CDR3 length: 15 residues. CDR3 DNA sequence: TGTGCCAGCAGCTTGATAACAGGGTTGGCCTATGGCTACACCTTC. Residues: CASSLITGLAYGYTF.

The chain joins TRBV12-3 or TRBV12-4 to TRBJ2-7, with 15 nucleotides matching TRBD2. Trimming removed 10 bases from V and 7 bases from J; junction bases left unmatched: 5. The CDR3 spans 13 residues. This chain's CDR3 is CATGTSGGWEQYF. The CDR3 DNA follows: TGTGCCACCGGGACTAGCGGGGGGTGGGAGCAGTACTTC.

The chain uses TRBV30 and TRBJ2-7; TRBD1 matches at 7 bases. Germline CDR1 GTSNPN, CDR2 SVGIG (reference sequence). Trimming removed 1 base from V and 4 bases from J; junction bases left unmatched: 4. The CDR3 spans 13 residues. The CDR3 protein is CAWSEGGGYEQYF. CDR3 DNA: TGTGCCTGGAGTGAAGGGGGCGGGTACGAGCAGTACTTC. The full variable domain, rest sourced from reference TRBV30 and TRBJ2-7, is SQTIHQWPATLVQPVGSPLSLECTVEGTSNPNLYWYRQAAGRGLQLLFYSVGIGQISSEVPQNLSASRPQDRQFILSSKKLLLSDSGFYLCAWSEGGGYEQYFGPGTRLTVT.

The chain joins TRBV3-1 (or the pseudogene TRBV3-2) to TRBJ2-7; D uncertain. Germline V gene lookup returns CDR1 LGHDT and CDR2 YNNKEL (reference sequence). There are 13 residues in the CDR3. The V and J ends lost 1 base and 2 bases respectively, with 6 bases between them. CDR3 region: CASSQVLTYEQYF. CDR3 DNA: TGTGCCAGCAGCCAAGTTTTAACCTACGAGCAGTACTTC.

This clone appeared a single time. The chain is built from TRBV18 and TRBJ2-1, with TRBD2 identical over 7 bases. There are 14 residues in the CDR3. V was clipped by 8 bases and J by 5 bases; unmatched bases: 9. CDR1 and CDR2 from the germline V gene are KGHSH and LQKENI. The CDR3 coding sequence is TGTGCCAGCAGTAAGAGCGGGGCGAACAATGAGCAGTTCTTC. Amino acids: CASSKSGANNEQFF.

V and J are TRBV5-1 and TRBJ1-1; 7 nucleotides align to TRBD1. The CDR3 consists of 14 residues. J lost 5 bases, V lost 1 base, and 5 bases had no gene match. Germline CDR1 and CDR2: SGHRS and YFSETQ. CDR3 protein: CASSLSQGRTEAFF. The CDR3 DNA reads TGCGCCAGCAGCTTGTCACAGGGGAGGACTGAAGCTTTCTTT.

The chain joins TRBV5-5 to TRBJ1-1, with 10 bases aligning to TRBD1. After removal of 0 bases from V and 4 bases from J, the junction contained 3 bases not matched to a gene. This CDR3 region has 15 residues. Germline-derived CDR1 and CDR2 are SGHKS and YYEKEE (reference sequence). In nucleotides, the CDR3 is TGTGCCAGCAGCTTGGACTGGACAGGGGGCACTGAAGCTTTCTTT. It codes for CASSLDWTGGTEAFF.

This chain connects TRBV7-8 to TRBJ1-1, with TRBD1 matching 7 bases. Germline CDR1 and CDR2: SGHVS and FQNEAQ. Losses at the gene ends were 1 base for V and 5 bases for J; bases not matched to a gene: 7. The CDR3 consists of 15 residues. CDR3 protein: CASSLGTGRGTEAFF. In DNA form, the CDR3 reads TGTGCCAGCAGCTTAGGGACAGGAAGGGGGACTGAAGCTTTCTTT.

A single count supports this clone. The chain recombines TRBV7-8 with TRBJ1-6; no clear D. Germline CDR1 SGHVS, CDR2 FQNEAQ. Between the trimmed V and J ends, which lost 5 bases and 6 bases, there was a span of 8 bases. There are 13 residues in the CDR3. The CDR3 DNA reads TGTGCCAGCAGCGACCAGGTTAATTCACCCCTCCACTTT. This gives the protein CASSDQVNSPLHF.